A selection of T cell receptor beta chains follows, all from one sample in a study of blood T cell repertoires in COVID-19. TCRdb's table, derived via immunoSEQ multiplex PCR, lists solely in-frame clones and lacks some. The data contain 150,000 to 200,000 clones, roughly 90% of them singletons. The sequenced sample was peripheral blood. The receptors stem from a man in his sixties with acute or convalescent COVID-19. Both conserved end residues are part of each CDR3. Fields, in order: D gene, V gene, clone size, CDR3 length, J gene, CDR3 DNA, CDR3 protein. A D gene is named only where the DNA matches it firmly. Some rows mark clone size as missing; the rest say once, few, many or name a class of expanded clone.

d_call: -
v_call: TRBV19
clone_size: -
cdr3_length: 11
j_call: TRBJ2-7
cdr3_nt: TGTGCCAGTAGTATCGGGTACGAGCAGTACTTC
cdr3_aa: CASSIGYEQYF

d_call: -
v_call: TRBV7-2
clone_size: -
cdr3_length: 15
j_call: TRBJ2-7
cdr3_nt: TGTGCCAGCAGTGTCGGGGGTCCCCTGGCCTACGAGCAGTACTTC
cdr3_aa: CASSVGGPLAYEQYF

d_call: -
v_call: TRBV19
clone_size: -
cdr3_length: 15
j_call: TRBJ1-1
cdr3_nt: TGTGCCAGTAGCGTGTCAGTGAACATGAACACTGAAGCTTTCTTT
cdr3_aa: CASSVSVNMNTEAFF

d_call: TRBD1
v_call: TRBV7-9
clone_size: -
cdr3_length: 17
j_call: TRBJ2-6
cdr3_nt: TGTGCCAGCACCCCGACAGGGGGCGCTTCTGGGGCCAACGTCCTGACTTTC
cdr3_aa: CASTPTGGASGANVLTF

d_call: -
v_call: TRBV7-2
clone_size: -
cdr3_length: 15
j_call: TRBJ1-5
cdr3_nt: TGTGCCAGCAGCCCCGACAGGCGCTACAATCAGCCCCAGCATTTT
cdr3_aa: CASSPDRRYNQPQHF

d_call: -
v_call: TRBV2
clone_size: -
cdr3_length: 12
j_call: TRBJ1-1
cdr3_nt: TGTGCCGGACACCGGGACAAGAGGGGAGACCACTTT
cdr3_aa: CAGHRDKRGDHF

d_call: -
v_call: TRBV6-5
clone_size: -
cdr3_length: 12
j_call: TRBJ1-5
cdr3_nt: TGTGCCAGCAACAAATTGAATCAGCCCCAGCATTTT
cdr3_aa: CASNKLNQPQHF

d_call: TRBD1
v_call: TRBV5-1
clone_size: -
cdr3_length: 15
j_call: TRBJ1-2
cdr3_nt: TGCGCCAGCAGCCCACAGGGGACAGGGAACTATGGCTACACCTTC
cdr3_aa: CASSPQGTGNYGYTF

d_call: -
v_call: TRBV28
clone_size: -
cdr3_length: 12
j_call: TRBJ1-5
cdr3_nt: TGTGCCAGCAGTTTATGGGCTCAGCCCCAGCATTTT
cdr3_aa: CASSLWAQPQHF

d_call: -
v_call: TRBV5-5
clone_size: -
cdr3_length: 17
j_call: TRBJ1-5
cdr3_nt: TGTGCCAGCAGCCTAGGGGGGGGACGATTTAGCAATCAGCCCCAGCATTTT
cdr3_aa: CASSLGGGRFSNQPQHF

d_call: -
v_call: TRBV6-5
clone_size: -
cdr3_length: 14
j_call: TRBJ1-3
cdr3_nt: TGTGCCAGCAGGAAAACGGGCTCTGGAAACACCATATATTTT
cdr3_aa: CASRKTGSGNTIYF

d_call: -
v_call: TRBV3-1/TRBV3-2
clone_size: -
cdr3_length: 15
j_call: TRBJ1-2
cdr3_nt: TGTGCCAGCAGTCCGCAGGACAGAGCTCTCGGTGGCTACACCTTC
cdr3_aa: CASSPQDRALGGYTF

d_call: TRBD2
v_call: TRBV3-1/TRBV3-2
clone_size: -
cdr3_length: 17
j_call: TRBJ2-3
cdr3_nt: TGTGCCAGCAGCCAAGACCCGAGCGGGGGCGCCACAGATACGCAGTATTTT
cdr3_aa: CASSQDPSGGATDTQYF

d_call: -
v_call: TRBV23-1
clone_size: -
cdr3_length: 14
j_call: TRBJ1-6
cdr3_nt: TGCGCCAGCAGTCAACCTAGACAGTCATCACCCCTCCACTTT
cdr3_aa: CASSQPRQSSPLHF

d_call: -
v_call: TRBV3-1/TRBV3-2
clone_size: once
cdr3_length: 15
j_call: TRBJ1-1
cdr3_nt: TGTGCCAGCAGCCAAGTCTCAGGGATGAACACTGAAGCTTTCTTT
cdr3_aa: CASSQVSGMNTEAFF

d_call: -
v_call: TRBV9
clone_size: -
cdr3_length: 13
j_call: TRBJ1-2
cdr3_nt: TGTGCCAGCAGCGTAGGTATTAACTATGGCTACACCTTC
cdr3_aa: CASSVGINYGYTF

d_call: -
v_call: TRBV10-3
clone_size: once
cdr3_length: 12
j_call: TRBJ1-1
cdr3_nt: TGTGCCACCGGGGTCCAACAGGGCGAAGCTTTCTTT
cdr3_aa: CATGVQQGEAFF

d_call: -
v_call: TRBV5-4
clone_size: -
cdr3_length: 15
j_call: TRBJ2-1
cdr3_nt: TGTGCCAGCAGCCCGAAGAACAGGGTTGACAATGAGCAGTTCTTC
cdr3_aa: CASSPKNRVDNEQFF

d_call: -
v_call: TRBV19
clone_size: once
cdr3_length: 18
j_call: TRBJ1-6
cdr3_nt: TGTGCCAGTACAACCGGGACATTACAAAGCTCCTATAATTCACCCCTCCACTTT
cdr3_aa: CASTTGTLQSSYNSPLHF

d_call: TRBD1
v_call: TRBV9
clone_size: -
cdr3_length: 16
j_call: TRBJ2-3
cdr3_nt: TGTGCCAGCAGCGTAGAGAGGGCAGGGGGCTCAGATACGCAGTATTTT
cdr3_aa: CASSVERAGGSDTQYF

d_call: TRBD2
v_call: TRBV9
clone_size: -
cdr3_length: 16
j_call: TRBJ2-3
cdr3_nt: TGTGCCAGCAGCGTATCAAGCGGGGGGACCACAGATACGCAGTATTTT
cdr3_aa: CASSVSSGGTTDTQYF

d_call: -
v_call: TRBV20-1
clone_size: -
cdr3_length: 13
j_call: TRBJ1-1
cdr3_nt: TGCAGTGCTAGTGGACACCGGGGAGGCTACGCTTTCTTT
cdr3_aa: CSASGHRGGYAFF

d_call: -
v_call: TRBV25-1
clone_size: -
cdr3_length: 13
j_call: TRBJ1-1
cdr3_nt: TGTGCCAGCCAAGGGAGGGGGGTCACTGAAGCTTTCTTT
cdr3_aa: CASQGRGVTEAFF

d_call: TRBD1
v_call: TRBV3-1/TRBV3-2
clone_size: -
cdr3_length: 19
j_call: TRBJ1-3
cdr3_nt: TGTGCCAGCAGCCAGGTCCGGGACAGGGGCTATATCTCTGGAAACACCATATATTTT
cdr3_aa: CASSQVRDRGYISGNTIYF

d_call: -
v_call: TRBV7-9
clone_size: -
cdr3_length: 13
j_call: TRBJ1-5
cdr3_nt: TGTGCCAGCAGCACCGACGGGTATCGGCCCCAGCATTTT
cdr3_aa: CASSTDGYRPQHF

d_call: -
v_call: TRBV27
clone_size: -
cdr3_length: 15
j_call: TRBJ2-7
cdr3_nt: TGTGCCAGCAGTTTCCGGGGGGCCATTTCCTACGAGCAGTACTTC
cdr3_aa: CASSFRGAISYEQYF